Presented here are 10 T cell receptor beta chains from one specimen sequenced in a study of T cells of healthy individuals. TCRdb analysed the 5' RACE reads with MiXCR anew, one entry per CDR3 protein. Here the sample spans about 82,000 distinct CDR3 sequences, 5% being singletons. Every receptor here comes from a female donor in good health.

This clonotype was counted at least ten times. DNA of the CDR3: TGTGCCAGCAGTTCCGTGACGGGGGCAGGGGCTACGCAGTATTTT. The encoded protein is CASSSVTGAGATQYF. The V and J genes are TRBV28 and TRBJ2-3; the D gene could be TRBD1 or TRBD2 (6 bases each). The CDR3 contains 15 residues. The V gene lost 4 bases and the J gene lost 8 bases, with 19 bases spanning the gap. Germline V gene sequence: CDR1 MDHEN, CDR2 SYDVKM.

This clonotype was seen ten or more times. The CDR3 coding sequence is TGTGCCAGCAGCCGCTTGACTAGCGGTGACTACGAGCAGTACTTC. Translation: CASSRLTSGDYEQYF. The rearrangement joins TRBV6-2 or TRBV6-3 to TRBJ2-7, with 9 bases identical to TRBD2. Trimming cost V 6 bases and J 3 bases; bases outside gene matches: 9. The CDR3 totals 15 residues. In germline, CDR1 is MNHEY, CDR2 SVGEGT.

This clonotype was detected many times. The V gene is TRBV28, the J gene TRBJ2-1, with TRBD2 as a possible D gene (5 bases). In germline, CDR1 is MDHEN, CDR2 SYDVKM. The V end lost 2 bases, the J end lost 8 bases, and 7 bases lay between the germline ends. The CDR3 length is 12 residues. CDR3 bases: TGTGCCAGCAGTTTAGGCGGGCATGAGCAGTTCTTC. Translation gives CASSLGGHEQFF.

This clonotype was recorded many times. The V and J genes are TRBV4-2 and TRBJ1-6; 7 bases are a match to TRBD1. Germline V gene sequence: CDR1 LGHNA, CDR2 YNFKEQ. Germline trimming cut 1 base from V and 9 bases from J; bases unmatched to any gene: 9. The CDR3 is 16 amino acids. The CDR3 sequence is CASSQVVRQGGSPLHF. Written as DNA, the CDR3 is TGTGCCAGCAGCCAAGTAGTCCGTCAGGGGGGTTCACCCCTCCACTTT.

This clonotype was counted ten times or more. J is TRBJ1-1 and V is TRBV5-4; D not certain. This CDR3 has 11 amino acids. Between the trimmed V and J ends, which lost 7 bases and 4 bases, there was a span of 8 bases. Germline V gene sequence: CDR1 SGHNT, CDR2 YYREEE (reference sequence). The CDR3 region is CASDAGTEAFF. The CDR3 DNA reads TGTGCCAGCGACGCAGGCACTGAAGCTTTCTTT.

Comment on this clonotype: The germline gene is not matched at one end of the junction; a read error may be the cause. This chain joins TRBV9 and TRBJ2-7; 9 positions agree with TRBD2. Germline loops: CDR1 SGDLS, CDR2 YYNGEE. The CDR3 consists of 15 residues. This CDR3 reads CARSVERGEGYEQYF. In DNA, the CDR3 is TGTGCCAGAAGCGTGGAGCGGGGGGAAGGCTACGAGCAGTACTTC.

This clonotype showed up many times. The CDR3 reads CASSSRLLQAEEQFF. CDR3 bases: TGTGCCAGCAGTTCCCGTCTACTTCAGGCGGAAGAGCAGTTCTTC. The chain couples TRBV27 to TRBJ2-1; D is unclear. The CDR3 runs to 15 residues. CDR1 is MNHEY, CDR2 SMNVEV, per germline (reference sequence). Trimming pared 4 bases from V and 10 bases from J, leaving 20 bases between.

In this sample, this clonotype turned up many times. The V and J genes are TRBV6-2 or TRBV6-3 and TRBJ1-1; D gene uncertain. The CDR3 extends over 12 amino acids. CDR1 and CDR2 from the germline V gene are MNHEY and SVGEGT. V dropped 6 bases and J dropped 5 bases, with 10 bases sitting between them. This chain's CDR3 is CASRAGQTEAFF. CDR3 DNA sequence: TGTGCCAGCAGGGCAGGTCAGACTGAAGCTTTCTTT.

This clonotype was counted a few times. Here the CDR3 reads CASSAIQGSEQFF. The CDR3 DNA sequence: TGTGCCAGCAGCGCCATACAGGGCTCTGAGCAGTTCTTC. The chain employs TRBV7-9 and TRBJ2-1; D is possibly TRBD1 (6 bases). V was pared by 5 bases and J by 9 bases, with 14 bases between. This CDR3 comprises 13 residues. CDR1 is SEHNR and CDR2 is FQNEAQ in the germline V gene (reference sequence).

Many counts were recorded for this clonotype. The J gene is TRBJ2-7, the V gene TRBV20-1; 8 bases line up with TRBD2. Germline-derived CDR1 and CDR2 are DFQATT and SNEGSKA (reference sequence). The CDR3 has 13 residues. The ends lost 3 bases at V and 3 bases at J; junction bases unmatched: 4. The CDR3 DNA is TGCAGTGCTAGGGCCGGGACTAGCTACGAGCAGTACTTC. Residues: CSARAGTSYEQYF.